Below are 15 T cell receptor beta chains sequenced from a single sample in a study of T cell responses to AZD1222 COVID-19 vaccine listed by TCRdb under 2021. The library was produced with the immunoSEQ multiplex PCR assay. Not all clones reach the TCRdb copy of this immuneACCESS table, which keeps in-frame sequences only. Checked studies attribute under half of the gap to unresolved V genes and leave the rest unexplained. This sample has 95,000 to 110,000 clones in its table, and about nine tenths of those were observed once. Of the sample, under 5.5% falls within the top ten clones. The intended sense of this specimen's time point label: baseline before first vaccination. Sequenced material: peripheral blood, taken on day 0 of AZD1222 vaccination. These receptor sequences come from an adult in good health.

V and J are TRBV9 and TRBJ2-3; the D gene could be TRBD1 or TRBD2 (6 bases each). Germline CDR1 and CDR2: SGDLS and YYNGEE. Trimming cost V 3 bases and J 2 bases, with 16 bases left between them. The CDR3 is 16 amino acids. In DNA, the CDR3 is TGTGCCAGCAGCGCCCGAGGAGGGGGGTTCACAGATACGCAGTATTTT. Its protein is CASSARGGGFTDTQYF.

The chain links TRBV7-9 to TRBJ1-4, with 9 bases identical to TRBD1. This CDR3 contains 16 residues. The V gene end was trimmed by 4 bases and the J gene end by 8 bases; junction bases not matched to a gene: 11. CDR1 is SEHNR and CDR2 is FQNEAQ in the germline V gene (reference sequence). The CDR3: CASSSPPGQGDEKLFF. CDR3 DNA: TGTGCCAGCAGCTCCCCCCCGGGACAGGGAGACGAAAAACTGTTTTTT.

This sequence joins TRBV30 and TRBJ1-1, with 7 bases aligning to TRBD1. The germline gives CDR1 GTSNPN, CDR2 SVGIG (reference sequence). The CDR3 is made up of 15 amino acids. The trim removed 5 bases at V and 7 bases at J, leaving 16 bases unmatched. The DNA of the CDR3 is TGTGCCTGGTTACACAGGGGCCTATTGCGAGGTGAAGCTTTCTTT. As protein: CAWLHRGLLRGEAFF.

The J gene is TRBJ1-2, the V gene TRBV27, with 9 bases identical to TRBD1. CDR1 and CDR2 (germline): MNHEY, SMNVEV (reference sequence). V gave up 4 bases and J gave up 13 bases; unmatched junction bases: 10. The CDR3 runs 13 residues. In DNA form, the CDR3 reads TGTGCCAGCAGTTGGGGACAGGGTGGATTCAGCACCTTC. Translation gives CASSWGQGGFSTF.

The chain combines TRBV5-8 with TRBJ2-5; 7 nucleotides line up with TRBD1. The CDR3 is made up of 13 amino acids. Per germline, CDR1 SGHTS and CDR2 YDEGEE. Trimming cost V 4 bases and J 2 bases; bases outside gene matches: 2. CDR3 amino acids: CASSRDRQETQYF. The CDR3 DNA reads TGTGCCAGCAGCCGGGACAGACAAGAGACCCAGTACTTC.

The DNA of the CDR3 is TGTGCCTGGAGTGTTGGGAGCAGTCTCTATAGCAATCAGCCCCAGCATTTT. Protein sequence: CAWSVGSSLYSNQPQHF. The chain recombines TRBV30 with TRBJ1-5; D unresolved. V was trimmed by 0 bases and J by 0 bases, leaving 15 bases between them. Germline V gene data show CDR1 as GTSNPN and CDR2 as SVGIG (reference sequence). The CDR3 consists of 17 residues.

This chain connects TRBV7-8 to TRBJ2-2; 9 nucleotides agree with TRBD1. The CDR3 has 16 amino acids. Germline-derived CDR1 and CDR2 are SGHVS and FQNEAQ. Unmatched junction bases numbered 11, after V lost 4 bases and J lost 8 bases. In DNA, the CDR3 is TGTGCCAGCAGCTCCCCGAAACAGGGGGCGACTGGGGAGCTGTTTTTT. This sequence encodes CASSSPKQGATGELFF. The complete variable domain, with remaining parts taken from reference TRBV7-8 and TRBJ2-2, reads GAGVSQSPRYKVAKRGQDVALRCDPISGHVSLFWYQQALGQGPEFLTYFQNEAQLDKSGLPSDRFFAERPEGSVSTLKIQRTQQEDSAVYLCASSSPKQGATGELFFGEGSRLTVL.

J is TRBJ2-2 and V is TRBV12-5; 10 nucleotides align to TRBD1. Trimming cost V 0 bases and J 7 bases; bases outside gene matches: 8. The CDR3 loop spans 17 amino acids. CDR1 and CDR2 from the germline V gene are LGHNT and FRNRAP. The CDR3 sequence: CASGLVVSGTGVGELFF. The CDR3 region has the DNA TGTGCTAGTGGTTTGGTAGTTTCCGGGACAGGGGTCGGGGAGCTGTTTTTT. The full variable domain, with the rest looked up from reference TRBV12-5 and TRBJ2-2, is DARVTQTPRHKVTEMGQEVTMRCQPILGHNTVFWYRQTMMQGLELLAYFRNRAPLDDSGMPKDRFSAEMPDATLATLKIQPSEPRDSAVYFCASGLVVSGTGVGELFFGEGSRLTVL.

The genes are TRBV9 and TRBJ2-2; D uncertain. Germline values: CDR1 SGDLS, CDR2 YYNGEE. The V end lost 4 bases, the J end lost 9 bases, and 10 bases lay between the germline ends. This CDR3 has 12 amino acids. The CDR3 bases are TGTGCCAGCAGCCGGACGCCCCGGGAGCTGTTTTTT. Translated: CASSRTPRELFF.

The chain has TRBV24-1 and TRBJ1-2; TRBD1 might be the D (6 bases). The V end lost 5 bases, the J end lost 10 bases, and 22 bases lay between the germline ends. This CDR3 comprises 15 residues. Germline assignment: CDR1 KGHDR and CDR2 SFDVKD. CDR3 amino acids: CATSGVGGTSGDYTF. The CDR3 nucleotides read TGTGCCACCAGTGGGGTAGGGGGGACTTCAGGAGACTACACCTTC.

This chain joins TRBV18 and TRBJ2-5, with 10 bases fitting TRBD1. The V gene end was trimmed by 4 bases and the J gene end by 2 bases; junction bases not matched to a gene: 10. Germline V gives CDR1 KGHSH, CDR2 LQKENI. The CDR3 runs to 17 residues. The CDR3: CASSQFLLGQGQETQYF. Written as DNA, the CDR3 is TGTGCCAGCTCACAATTCCTCCTGGGACAGGGGCAAGAGACCCAGTACTTC. The full variable domain, completed using reference TRBV18 and TRBJ2-5, is NAGVMQNPRHLVRRRGQEARLRCSPMKGHSHVYWYRQLPEEGLKFMVYLQKENIIDESGMPKERFSAEFPKEGPSILRIQQVVRGDSAAYFCASSQFLLGQGQETQYFGPGTRLLVL.

V is TRBV7-9 and J is TRBJ2-7; 8 bases agree with TRBD2. Germline CDR1 SEHNR, CDR2 FQNEAQ (reference sequence). The CDR3 loop spans 13 amino acids. Losses at the gene ends were 5 bases for V and 3 bases for J; bases not matched to a gene: 3. CDR3 protein: CASSGSGGYEQYF. Written as DNA, the CDR3 is TGTGCCAGCAGCGGAAGCGGGGGCTACGAGCAGTACTTC.

This rearrangement joins TRBV7-9 to TRBJ2-2; unclear D gene. Trimming stripped 5 bases from V and 7 bases from J, with 11 bases between. CDR3 length equals 13 residues. Germline values: CDR1 SEHNR, CDR2 FQNEAQ (reference sequence). CDR3 in amino acids: CASSLPFGGELFF. DNA for the CDR3: TGTGCCAGCAGCCTCCCCTTTGGCGGGGAGCTGTTTTTT. Full variable domain (remainder filled in from reference TRBV7-9 and TRBJ2-2): DTGVSQNPRHKITKRGQNVTFRCDPISEHNRLYWYRQTLGQGPEFLTYFQNEAQLEKSRLLSDRFSAERPKGSFSTLEIQRTEQGDSAMYLCASSLPFGGELFFGEGSRLTVL.

The chain recombines TRBV7-2 with TRBJ2-5; 9 positions agree with TRBD2. The germline V gene has CDR1 SGHTA and CDR2 FQGNSA. V was pared by 3 bases and J by 1 base, with 6 bases of the junction left unmatched. CDR3 length equals 16 residues. Written as DNA, the CDR3 is TGTGCCAGCAGCTTCACCGGGACTAGCCTCCAAGAGACCCAGTACTTC. It encodes CASSFTGTSLQETQYF.

The rearrangement links TRBV30 to TRBJ1-2; D gene uncertain. Germline V gives CDR1 GTSNPN, CDR2 SVGIG (reference sequence). V was cut by 1 base and J by 4 bases, with 10 bases left in between. The CDR3 runs to 13 residues. In DNA form, the CDR3 reads TGTGCCTGGAGTGACACGGGGTTCTATGGCTACACCTTC. The encoded protein is CAWSDTGFYGYTF.